The 31 T cell receptor beta chains below all came from one sample that was sequenced in a study of CD4+ T cells in melanoma. TCRdb keeps only in-frame clones here, not all; method: immunoSEQ multiplex PCR. The sample includes about 15,000 clones, about 66% seen only once; the top ten take about 15%. The sample consisted of cells from a culture (not recorded whether cultured in vitro). These receptors came from a human donor with melanoma.

In its sample, this clone was seen a few times. V is TRBV10-3 and J is TRBJ1-1; D remains ambiguous. The V gene lost 10 bases and the J gene lost 0 bases, with 9 bases spanning the gap. Germline V lookup: CDR1 ENHRY, CDR2 SYGVKD. The CDR3 is 12 amino acids. CDR3 nucleotide sequence: TGTGCCACGAAGACCTTGAACACTGAAGCTTTCTTT. Residues: CATKTLNTEAFF.

Comment on this clone: Because the CDR3's place on the DNA is in doubt, the DNA is left out and the CDR3 is given as listed by TCRdb. The chain is built from TRBV12-1 and TRBJ2-2; TRBD1, the table's D call, lacks a check against the DNA. TRBV12-1 is designated a pseudogene. The CDR3 region is 15 residues in length, termini included. The CDR3 region is CASSFATGNAGELFF.

The chain carries TRBV11-2 and TRBJ2-5; D not resolved. Per the germline V gene, CDR1 is SGHAT and CDR2 is FQNNGV. Trimming shortened V by 10 bases and J by 2 bases, and 14 bases separated the two germline ends. The CDR3 is made up of 13 amino acids. CDR3 coding DNA: TGTGCCACACGGTGGGCTCTACAAGAGACCCAGTACTTC. Its protein is CATRWALQETQYF.

The chain links TRBV6-1 to TRBJ1-3, with D possibly being TRBD1 (6 bases). This CDR3 region has 14 residues. V dropped 7 bases and J dropped 6 bases, with 16 bases sitting between them. Germline V gene sequence: CDR1 MNHNS, CDR2 SASEGT. This CDR3 reads CASTPGTRTNTIYF. In nucleotides, the CDR3 is TGTGCCAGCACCCCCGGGACAAGGACAAACACCATATATTTT.

The CDR3 DNA reads TGTGCCAGCACGCAGGCCAATCAGCCCCAGCATTTT. Translation: CASTQANQPQHF. The genes are TRBV6-4 and TRBJ1-5; the D is unclear. The CDR3 consists of 12 residues. Trimming left V 7 bases short and J 3 bases short, with 7 bases between. CDR1 and CDR2 (germline): MRHNA, SNTAGT.

The chain recombines TRBV5-1 with TRBJ2-1, with TRBD1 matching over 10 bases. Germline assignment: CDR1 SGHRS and CDR2 YFSETQ. The CDR3 runs 14 residues. Trimming took 4 bases from V and 6 from J; bases not matched to a gene: 4. This CDR3 reads CASSVRDRGNEQFF. CDR3 in DNA: TGCGCCAGCAGCGTGCGGGACAGGGGCAATGAGCAGTTCTTC.

This chain connects TRBV29-1 to TRBJ1-2, with 7 bases identical to TRBD1. Trimming cost V 2 bases and J 8 bases; bases outside gene matches: 5. Germline V lookup: CDR1 SQVTM, CDR2 ANQGSEA. This CDR3 has 12 amino acids. DNA of the CDR3: TGCAGCGTTGAAAAGGGACAGAGGGGCTACACCTTC. Residues: CSVEKGQRGYTF.

This clone was seen more than once but under ten times. This sequence joins TRBV20-1 and TRBJ1-2; D is uncertain. Looked up from germline, CDR1 is DFQATT and CDR2 is SNEGSKA (reference sequence). This CDR3 is 11 amino acids long. Trimming cost V 8 bases and J 7 bases, with 14 bases left between them. As DNA, the CDR3 is TGCAGTCTTCCCGAGATGGCTGGCTACACCTTC. Amino acid sequence: CSLPEMAGYTF.

This clone showed up just a few times. The chain combines TRBV5-4 with TRBJ2-2; the D is unclear. CDR3 length: 12 amino acids. V was trimmed by 0 bases and J by 6 bases, leaving 3 bases between them. CDR1 and CDR2 (germline): SGHNT, YYREEE (reference sequence). Here the CDR3 reads CASSLVAGELFF. The CDR3 DNA is TGTGCCAGCAGCTTGGTGGCCGGGGAGCTGTTTTTT.

This clone was seen only a few times. The rearrangement links TRBV4-2 to TRBJ1-2, with TRBD1 identical over 9 bases. V dropped 2 bases and J dropped 4; count of bases not matched to a gene: 8. This CDR3 region has 16 residues. Germline assignment: CDR1 LGHNA and CDR2 YNFKEQ. CDR3 bases: TGTGCCAGCAGCCAAAACTCCGGGACAGGGCTCTATGGCTACACCTTC. Translating it yields CASSQNSGTGLYGYTF.

This sequence joins TRBV11-2 and TRBJ2-1; 10 nucleotides match TRBD1. CDR1 SGHAT and CDR2 FQNNGV come from the germline V gene. Germline trimming cut 4 bases from V and 9 bases from J; bases unmatched to any gene: 15. The CDR3 is made up of 17 amino acids. The CDR3 is CASSSIPGQGLGREQFF. The CDR3 region has the DNA TGTGCCAGCAGCTCTATACCGGGACAGGGGTTAGGTCGTGAGCAGTTCTTC.

V is TRBV11-2 and J is TRBJ2-3, with D possibly being TRBD1 (6 bases). Deletions cut 1 base from V and 4 bases from J, with 9 bases between. CDR1 and CDR2 from the germline V gene are SGHAT and FQNNGV. CDR3 length: 14 residues. The CDR3 is CASSLVGGADTQYF. CDR3 sequence (DNA): TGTGCCAGCAGCTTAGTTGGGGGCGCAGATACGCAGTATTTT.

The CDR3 nucleotides read TGTGCCAGCAGTTGGGACCAAAGCAATCAGCCCCAGCATTTT. Translation gives CASSWDQSNQPQHF. The chain uses TRBV28 and TRBJ1-5, with D perhaps TRBD1 (5 bases). Germline V gene sequence: CDR1 MDHEN, CDR2 SYDVKM. The CDR3 runs to 14 residues. V lost 4 bases and J 1 base, leaving 8 bases between the germline ends.

CDR3 amino acids: CASRLQTTGAYGYTF. The DNA of the CDR3 is TGTGCCAGCCGATTACAAACGACAGGGGCCTATGGCTACACCTTC. This chain uses TRBV19 with TRBJ1-2; TRBD1 agrees at 8 bases. Germline V gene data show CDR1 as LNHDA and CDR2 as SQIVND (reference sequence). The V gene end was trimmed by 9 bases and the J gene end by 4 bases; junction bases not matched to a gene: 13. The CDR3 totals 15 residues.

This clone came up a few times. The chain has TRBV4-1 and TRBJ1-2; D unclear. The CDR3 covers 15 residues. The V gene lost 5 bases and the J gene lost 4 bases, with 17 bases spanning the gap. Germline assignment: CDR1 MGHRA and CDR2 YSYEKL. The CDR3 loop is CASSEWGSKGYGYTF. CDR3 coding DNA: TGCGCCAGCAGCGAGTGGGGTTCAAAGGGCTATGGCTACACCTTC.

The chain has TRBV19 and TRBJ1-5; weak D call: TRBD1 (5 bases). From germline, CDR1 is LNHDA and CDR2 SQIVND (reference sequence). V was trimmed by 10 bases and J by 2 bases, leaving 24 bases between them. The CDR3 has 17 amino acids. DNA for the CDR3: TGTGCCACCCCGGGACCTCCCGAATCTTGGGGCAATCAGCCCCAGCATTTT. It encodes CATPGPPESWGNQPQHF.

The chain has TRBV4-1 and TRBJ1-2; D possibly corresponds to TRBD1 (6 bases). The germline CDR1 and CDR2 sequences are MGHRA and YSYEKL. There are 14 residues in the CDR3. The V gene lost 1 base and the J gene lost 1 base, with 7 bases spanning the gap. The CDR3 nucleotides read TGCGCCAGCAGCCAAGTAGGGGGTAACTATGGCTACACCTTC. Translation: CASSQVGGNYGYTF.

The rearrangement joins TRBV5-1 to TRBJ2-1; D might be TRBD1 or TRBD2, each matching 6 bases. The CDR3 consists of 16 residues. Germline lookup yields CDR1 SGHRS and CDR2 YFSETQ. V shed 0 bases and J shed 9 bases, with 19 bases lying between them. In DNA, the CDR3 is TGCGCCAGCAGCTTGGGTGGGGGGCACCCGTCGGCTGAGCAGTTCTTC. Protein product: CASSLGGGHPSAEQFF.

The chain has TRBV4-1 and TRBJ2-5; tentatively, D is TRBD2 (5 bases). This CDR3 region has 14 residues. Germline V gives CDR1 MGHRA, CDR2 YSYEKL. The V gene lost 4 bases and the J gene lost 9 bases, with 18 bases spanning the gap. CDR3 sequence: CASSPQTRKEAQYF. The DNA for the CDR3 is TGCGCCAGCAGCCCCCAGACCCGGAAGGAGGCCCAGTACTTC.

The rearrangement joins TRBV6-5 to TRBJ2-1; 9 bases are a match to TRBD2. V lost 6 bases to trimming and J lost 11 bases; unmatched junction nucleotides: 14. This CDR3 contains 15 residues. The V gene's germline CDR1 is MNHEY and CDR2 SVGAGI. The CDR3 protein is CASRQRNLLAGKQFF. The CDR3 DNA sequence: TGTGCCAGCAGGCAGCGAAATCTCCTAGCGGGAAAGCAGTTCTTC.

The chain links TRBV7-6 to TRBJ1-2; TRBD1 aligns across 9 bases. V was pared by 5 bases and J by 7 bases, with 11 bases of the junction left unmatched. The CDR3 runs to 15 residues. CDR1 SGHVS and CDR2 FNYEAQ come from the germline V gene. DNA for the CDR3: TGTGCCAGCAGCCAGACCGGACAGGGGACTTCTGGCTACACCTTC. This gives the protein CASSQTGQGTSGYTF.

This clone has a handful of counts. This sequence joins TRBV18 and TRBJ1-5; maybe TRBD1 (5 bases). This CDR3 region has 13 residues. CDR1 and CDR2 (germline): KGHSH, LQKENI. V lost 3 bases to trimming and J lost 5 bases, with 8 bases between them. CDR3 amino acids: CASSPGRDQPQHF. CDR3 DNA: TGTGCCAGCTCACCGGGACGTGATCAGCCCCAGCATTTT. The whole variable domain, filled in from reference TRBV18 and TRBJ1-5, reads NAGVMQNPRHLVRRRGQEARLRCSPMKGHSHVYWYRQLPEEGLKFMVYLQKENIIDESGMPKERFSAEFPKEGPSILRIQQVVRGDSAAYFCASSPGRDQPQHFGDGTRLSIL.

This clone has just a few counts. The chain is built from TRBV29-1 and TRBJ1-2, with TRBD1 matching 7 bases. J lost 4 bases, V lost 7 bases, and 9 bases had no gene match. CDR1 SQVTM and CDR2 ANQGSEA come from the germline V gene. The CDR3 totals 13 residues. The CDR3 protein is CSADREGPYGYTF. CDR3 DNA sequence: TGCAGCGCTGACAGGGAGGGGCCCTATGGCTACACCTTC.

The table lists this clone with a count of one. This chain connects TRBV5-4 to TRBJ2-3, with 8 bases aligning to TRBD2. Unmatched junction bases numbered 10, after V lost 5 bases and J lost 2 bases. Germline CDR1 SGHNT, CDR2 YYREEE (reference sequence). The CDR3 is made up of 16 amino acids. In DNA form, the CDR3 reads TGTGCCAGCAGTTCCGGGACTAGAGTTATCACAGATACGCAGTATTTT. Encoded protein: CASSSGTRVITDTQYF.

This clone is judged medium-sized. J is TRBJ2-7 and V is TRBV4-1, with D unresolved. The CDR3 is made up of 16 amino acids. Germline-derived CDR1 and CDR2 are MGHRA and YSYEKL. The V and J ends lost 0 bases and 3 bases respectively, with 15 bases between them. Written as DNA, the CDR3 is TGCGCCAGCAGCCAAGATCGGACCCAGCCTTTCTACGAGCAGTACTTC. As protein: CASSQDRTQPFYEQYF.

The chain combines TRBV5-6 with TRBJ2-3, with 7 bases matching TRBD1. Per germline, CDR1 SGHDT and CDR2 YYEEEE. Losses at the gene ends were 5 bases for V and 3 bases for J; bases not matched to a gene: 9. The CDR3 contains 15 residues. The CDR3 nucleotides are TGTGCCAGCAGTTTGAGGCGGACAGGAACAGATACGCAGTATTTT. Protein sequence: CASSLRRTGTDTQYF. Looking up the rest from reference TRBV5-6 and TRBJ2-3 gives the full variable domain: DAGVTQSPTHLIKTRGQQVTLRCSPKSGHDTVSWYQQALGQGPQFIFQYYEEEERQRGNFPDRFSGHQFPNYSSELNVNALLLGDSALYLCASSLRRTGTDTQYFGPGTRLTVL.

This clone has a single count. The chain is built from TRBV11-2 and TRBJ2-7, with 9 bases fitting TRBD1. CDR3 length: 17 residues. Per germline, CDR1 SGHAT and CDR2 FQNNGV. V trimming: 0 bases; J trimming: 4 bases; junction bases outside the gene matches: 10. CDR3 nucleotide sequence: TGTGCCAGCAGCTTAGATGTGGGACAGGGAATCCCATACGAGCAGTACTTC. It is translated as CASSLDVGQGIPYEQYF.

The chain recombines TRBV18 with TRBJ1-1; D is uncertain. Germline values: CDR1 KGHSH, CDR2 LQKENI. Between the trimmed V and J ends, which lost 3 bases and 0 bases, there was a span of 8 bases. This CDR3 spans 14 amino acids. CDR3 in amino acids: CASSPETMNTEAFF. As DNA, the CDR3 is TGTGCCAGCTCACCGGAGACGATGAACACTGAAGCTTTCTTT.

This clone was counted only a few times. The chain couples TRBV19 to TRBJ2-1; maybe TRBD1 (5 bases). V gave up 5 bases and J gave up 3 bases, with 8 bases separating them. Germline CDR1 reads LNHDA; CDR2 reads SQIVND (reference sequence). The CDR3 has 13 amino acids. In nucleotides, the CDR3 is TGTGCCAGTAGTCTCAGGGACTACAATGAGCAGTTCTTC. Its protein product is CASSLRDYNEQFF.

The CDR3 region has the DNA TGTGCCTGGAGCCTGGGGGGGAATGGGGGTAATCAGCCCCAGCATTTT. Protein sequence: CAWSLGGNGGNQPQHF. The chain has TRBV30 and TRBJ1-5, with D possibly matching TRBD1 (5 bases). In germline, CDR1 is GTSNPN, CDR2 SVGIG (reference sequence). Trimming took 3 bases from V and 4 from J, leaving 19 bases between them. The CDR3 has 16 amino acids.

V and J are TRBV10-3 and TRBJ1-3; D unresolved. Between the trimmed V and J ends, which lost 6 bases and 2 bases, there was a span of 5 bases. The CDR3 loop spans 12 amino acids. Germline V gene lookup returns CDR1 ENHRY and CDR2 SYGVKD. CDR3 nucleotide sequence: TGTGCCATCAGCCGACCTGGAAACACCATATATTTT. As protein: CAISRPGNTIYF.